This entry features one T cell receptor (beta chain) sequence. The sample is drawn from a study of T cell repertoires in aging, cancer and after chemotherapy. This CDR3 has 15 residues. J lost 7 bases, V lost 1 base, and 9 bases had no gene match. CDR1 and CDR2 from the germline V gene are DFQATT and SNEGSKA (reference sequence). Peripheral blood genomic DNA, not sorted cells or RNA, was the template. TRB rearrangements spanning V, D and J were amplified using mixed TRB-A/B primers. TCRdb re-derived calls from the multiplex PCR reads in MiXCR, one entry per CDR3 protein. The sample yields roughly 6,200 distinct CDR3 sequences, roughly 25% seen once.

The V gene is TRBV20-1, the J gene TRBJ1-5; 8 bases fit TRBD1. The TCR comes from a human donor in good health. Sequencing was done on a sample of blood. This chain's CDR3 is CSARAQTGAGQPQHF. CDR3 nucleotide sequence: TGCAGTGCTAGAGCCCAGACAGGGGCCGGACAGCCCCAGCATTTT.